The 29 T cell receptor beta chains below all came from one sample that was sequenced in a study of CD8 T cells in ankylosing spondylitis. One entry per CDR3 protein, called by TCRdb with MiXCR from the 5' RACE reads. The repertoire holds about 250,000 distinct CDR3 sequences, with about 10% as singletons. Sample: blood, either unsorted or a sorted T cell fraction (not recorded which). Receptor source: a male donor with ankylosing spondylitis or in good health (not recorded which).

This clonotype was found many times. The chain recombines TRBV3-1 with TRBJ2-7; 10 bases fit TRBD2. V shed 2 bases, J shed 5 bases, and the junction held 6 bases outside the gene matches. The CDR3 has 15 amino acids. The germline gives CDR1 LGHDT, CDR2 YNNKEL (reference sequence). CDR3 region: CASSQPLAGVDEQYF. The CDR3 DNA follows: TGTGCCAGCAGCCAACCGCTAGCGGGAGTCGACGAGCAGTACTTC.

This clonotype was detected ten times or more. The V gene is TRBV12-3 or TRBV12-4, the J gene TRBJ1-4; D call uncertain. V lost 0 bases, J lost 3 bases, and 14 bases lay in between. CDR3 length: 17 amino acids. As DNA, the CDR3 is TGTGCCAGCAGTTTAGCCCAAGGCCCCCGGGCTAATGAAAAACTGTTTTTT. It specifies CASSLAQGPRANEKLFF.

This clonotype was detected ten times or more. V and J are TRBV5-1 and TRBJ2-1; tentatively, D is TRBD2 (7 bases). The CDR3 contains 17 residues. CDR1 and CDR2 (germline): SGHRS, YFSETQ. The V end lost 0 bases, the J end lost 5 bases, and 18 bases lay between the germline ends. The CDR3 loop reads CASSLVRGLADNNEQFF. CDR3 in DNA: TGCGCCAGCAGCTTGGTTCGGGGGCTAGCGGATAACAATGAGCAGTTCTTC.

This clonotype has at least ten counts. This chain uses TRBV6-1 with TRBJ2-2, with D perhaps TRBD1 or TRBD2 (5 bases each). The CDR3 loop spans 14 amino acids. In germline, CDR1 is MNHNS, CDR2 SASEGT. Trimming shortened V by 6 bases and J by 4 bases, and 12 bases separated the two germline ends. The CDR3 reads CASSWGTGTGELFF. In DNA, the CDR3 is TGTGCCAGCAGCTGGGGGACGGGCACCGGGGAGCTGTTTTTT.

This clonotype showed up many times. The gene calls are TRBV20-1 and TRBJ1-4; D may be TRBD1 (6 bases). CDR3 size: 15 residues. Germline CDR1 DFQATT, CDR2 SNEGSKA (reference sequence). V lost 0 bases, J lost 1 base, and 9 bases lay in between. CDR3 sequence reads: CSARDAQGTNEKLFF. CDR3 DNA sequence: TGCAGTGCTAGAGATGCACAGGGAACTAATGAAAAACTGTTTTTT.

Note on this clonotype: Possible read error: a much larger clone is one base away. DNA for the CDR3: TGTGCCAGCACCACATGGAGAAACTATGGCTACACCTTC. Protein: CASTTWRNYGYTF. The rearrangement uses TRBV7-9 and TRBJ1-2; D ambiguous. CDR3 length: 13 residues. Germline V gene sequence: CDR1 SEHNR, CDR2 FQNEAQ (reference sequence). V shed 7 bases and J shed 2 bases, with 11 bases lying between them.

The chain couples TRBV27 to TRBJ1-1, with a tentative D call TRBD1 (6 bases). The germline V and J ends were trimmed by 1 base and 3 bases, with 12 bases remaining between them. This CDR3 is 15 amino acids long. Germline CDR1 is MNHEY and CDR2 is SMNVEV (reference sequence). The CDR3 nucleotides are TGTGCCAGCAGTTTATGGGGACAAGGCCACACTGAAGCTTTCTTT. Its translation: CASSLWGQGHTEAFF.

This clonotype was counted ten times or more. The rearrangement uses TRBV20-1 and TRBJ1-5, with 8 bases fitting TRBD1. CDR3 length: 15 residues. In germline, CDR1 is DFQATT, CDR2 SNEGSKA (reference sequence). After removal of 6 bases from V and 6 bases from J, the junction contained 13 bases not matched to a gene. CDR3: CSAPPLGQGTQPQHF. The CDR3 nucleotides read TGCAGTGCCCCACCCCTTGGACAGGGAACTCAGCCCCAGCATTTT.

This clonotype was observed a few times. V usage is TRBV27 and J usage is TRBJ2-3; no firm D call. The CDR3 has 13 amino acids. CDR1 is MNHEY and CDR2 is SMNVEV in the germline V gene (reference sequence). The V gene lost 3 bases and the J gene lost 4 bases, with 8 bases spanning the gap. The CDR3 loop is CASSFLTPDTQYF. The CDR3 DNA reads as TGTGCCAGCAGTTTCCTGACTCCAGATACGCAGTATTTT.

This clonotype was counted at least ten times. The rearrangement uses TRBV5-1 and TRBJ2-4; 7 bases align to TRBD1. The length of the CDR3 is 15 residues. Germline trimming cut 4 bases from V and 1 base from J; bases unmatched to any gene: 5. The germline gives CDR1 SGHRS, CDR2 YFSETQ. The CDR3 is CASSSPQGAKNIQYF. In DNA, the CDR3 is TGCGCCAGCAGCAGTCCACAGGGGGCCAAAAACATTCAGTACTTC. Supplemented by reference TRBV5-1 and TRBJ2-4, the full variable domain reads KAGVTQTPRYLIKTRGQQVTLSCSPISGHRSVSWYQQTPGQGLQFLFEYFSETQRNKGNFPGRFSGRQFSNSRSEMNVSTLELGDSALYLCASSSPQGAKNIQYFGAGTRLSVL.

Notes on this clonotype: Its ends do not fully match the called genes, so a read error is possible. The J gene is TRBJ1-1, the V gene TRBV5-1; TRBD1 aligns across 7 bases. The CDR3 loop spans 13 amino acids. Per germline, CDR1 SGHRS and CDR2 YFSETQ. In DNA form, the CDR3 reads TGTACCAGCAGACAGGGCATGAACACTGAAGCTTTCTTT. Its protein is CTSRQGMNTEAFF.

This clonotype was found a few times. This rearrangement joins TRBV13 to TRBJ2-7; TRBD2 agrees at 8 bases. CDR3 length equals 15 residues. J was trimmed by 2 bases and V by 0 bases; bases with no gene match: 3. Germline V lookup: CDR1 PRHDT, CDR2 FYEKMQ (reference sequence). CDR3 in amino acids: CASSLGLAAAYEQYF. CDR3 sequence (DNA): TGTGCCAGCAGCTTAGGACTAGCGGCCGCCTACGAGCAGTACTTC.

In nucleotides, the CDR3 is TGCGCCAGCAGCCAAGAAGGGGCAGGGAGGTCAGGGGGCTACACCTTC. It translates to CASSQEGAGRSGGYTF. This sequence joins TRBV4-1 and TRBJ1-2, with a possible D match to TRBD1 (5 bases). V lost 0 bases to trimming and J lost 8 bases, with 19 bases between them. Germline V gene data show CDR1 as MGHRA and CDR2 as YSYEKL. This CDR3 region has 16 residues.

The J gene is TRBJ2-7, the V gene TRBV2; 11 positions agree with TRBD1. Germline V CDR1 and CDR2: SNHLY, FYNNEI. V lost 5 bases to trimming and J lost 5 bases; unmatched junction nucleotides: 14. The CDR3 has 17 amino acids. CDR3 residues: CASSFSAGTGGIHEQYF. CDR3 DNA sequence: TGTGCCAGCAGTTTCTCCGCCGGGACAGGGGGAATCCACGAGCAGTACTTC.

The V gene is TRBV4-1, the J gene TRBJ2-5, with a possible D match to TRBD1 (6 bases). There are 16 residues in the CDR3. Trimming took off 0 bases at V and 4 bases at J, with 15 bases between the two ends. CDR1 MGHRA and CDR2 YSYEKL come from the germline V gene. CDR3 residues: CASSQDRDRGGETQYF. The CDR3 DNA is TGCGCCAGCAGCCAAGATCGGGACCGAGGGGGAGAGACCCAGTACTTC.

This clonotype was counted ten times or more. The CDR3 DNA reads TGCAGCGCGGTAGAGGACGAGCAGTACTTC. This codes for CSAVEDEQYF. The genes are TRBV29-1 and TRBJ2-7; D is ambiguous. The CDR3 consists of 10 residues. The V end lost 7 bases, the J end lost 5 bases, and 9 bases lay between the germline ends. Germline values: CDR1 SQVTM, CDR2 ANQGSEA.

At least ten counts were recorded for this clonotype. The rearrangement uses TRBV18 and TRBJ2-7; no reliable D call. The CDR3 runs to 12 residues. From germline, CDR1 is KGHSH and CDR2 LQKENI. V lost 3 bases and J lost 2, with 5 bases in between. The CDR3 DNA sequence: TGTGCCAGCTCACCCCCAACCTACGAGCAGTACTTC. Encoded protein: CASSPPTYEQYF.

There are many counts of this clonotype. J is TRBJ2-7 and V is TRBV20-1, with a tentative D call TRBD1 (6 bases). The germline gives CDR1 DFQATT, CDR2 SNEGSKA (reference sequence). The CDR3 is 15 residues long. Trimming pared 2 bases from V and 2 bases from J, leaving 16 bases between. DNA of the CDR3: TGCAGTGCTAGATTATTTCGGGACACCACCTACGAGCAGTACTTC. This gives the protein CSARLFRDTTYEQYF.

This clonotype came up many times. This rearrangement joins TRBV3-1 to TRBJ2-1, with 10 positions matching TRBD2. This CDR3 contains 15 residues. The J segment lost 7 bases and the V segment lost 1 base, leaving 4 bases of the junction unmatched. Germline assignment: CDR1 LGHDT and CDR2 YNNKEL (reference sequence). The CDR3 nucleotides read TGTGCCAGCAGCCAAGGGCTAGCGGGAGCTAATGAGCAGTTCTTC. Its translation: CASSQGLAGANEQFF.

This clonotype has only a few counts. This chain uses TRBV10-1 with TRBJ2-5, with a tentative D call TRBD2 (6 bases). The germline V gene has CDR1 WNHNN and CDR2 SYGVQD (reference sequence). V gave up 6 bases and J gave up 0 bases, with 11 bases separating them. The CDR3 covers 14 residues. The DNA for the CDR3 is TGCGCCAGCAGCCCCGCGGGGCACCAAGAGACCCAGTACTTC. Amino acids: CASSPAGHQETQYF.

The gene calls are TRBV7-2 and TRBJ1-1; 7 positions agree with TRBD1. This CDR3 region has 14 residues. V gave up 3 bases and J gave up 4 bases; unmatched junction bases: 5. Germline lookup yields CDR1 SGHTA and CDR2 FQGNSA. The CDR3 sequence is CASSFTGVGTEAFF. In DNA, the CDR3 is TGTGCCAGCAGCTTTACAGGGGTCGGCACTGAAGCTTTCTTT. Variable domain in full (rest from reference TRBV7-2 and TRBJ1-1): GAGVSQSPSNKVTEKGKDVELRCDPISGHTALYWYRQSLGQGLEFLIYFQGNSAPDKSGLPSDRFSAERTGGSVSTLTIQRTQQEDSAVYLCASSFTGVGTEAFFGQGTRLTVV.

This clonotype has a count of ten or more. CDR3 in DNA: TGTGCCAGCAGTCGCCCGGGTACGAATTCACCCCTCCACTTT. Its protein product is CASSRPGTNSPLHF. The chain links TRBV6-1 to TRBJ1-6; D is unclear. This CDR3 has 14 residues. The ends were cut back, 5 bases at V and 7 bases at J, with 12 bases in the middle. CDR1 and CDR2 (germline): MNHNS, SASEGT.

This clonotype was picked up many times. This chain links TRBV10-3 with TRBJ2-1; D is ambiguous. Germline loops: CDR1 ENHRY, CDR2 SYGVKD. The CDR3 runs to 11 residues. Trimming left V 7 bases short and J 5 bases short, with 6 bases between. In DNA, the CDR3 is TGTGCCATCACCGCCGACAATGAGCAGTTCTTC. This encodes CAITADNEQFF.

This clonotype was recorded a few times. The chain is built from TRBV12-3 or TRBV12-4 and TRBJ1-3, with 9 positions matching TRBD1. This CDR3 has 15 amino acids. Trimming at V came to 6 bases and at J to 4 bases, leaving 7 bases not matched to a gene. The CDR3 sequence: CASSFGTGTGNTIYF. Here the CDR3 DNA reads TGTGCCAGCAGCTTTGGGACAGGGACGGGAAACACCATATATTTT.

This clonotype was counted many times. This rearrangement joins TRBV19 to TRBJ2-3; D ambiguous. CDR3 length: 16 residues. Trimming pared 3 bases from V and 6 bases from J, leaving 19 bases between. CDR1 LNHDA and CDR2 SQIVND come from the germline V gene (reference sequence). The CDR3 DNA reads as TGTGCCAGTAGTATGGGGATCGGGTACCGCGAGGATACGCAGTATTTT. Its translation: CASSMGIGYREDTQYF.

This clonotype was seen repeatedly, ten times or more. CDR3 in amino acids: CASSFVPGPVPYNEQFF. The DNA for the CDR3 is TGTGCCAGCAGTTTCGTCCCGGGGCCTGTGCCTTACAATGAGCAGTTCTTC. This sequence joins TRBV12-3 or TRBV12-4 and TRBJ2-1, with D possibly being TRBD1 or TRBD2 (5 bases each). The CDR3 length is 17 residues. Trimming removed 3 bases at V and 4 bases at J, with 19 bases between.

This clonotype has a count of ten or more. The chain recombines TRBV24-1 with TRBJ2-1; D unclear. V lost 3 bases to trimming and J lost 9 bases, with 8 bases between them. CDR3 size: 12 residues. Germline V gene sequence: CDR1 KGHDR, CDR2 SFDVKD. The CDR3: CATSDPGREQFF. The CDR3 coding sequence is TGTGCCACCAGTGATCCTGGGCGTGAGCAGTTCTTC.

Only a few counts were recorded for this clonotype. The genes are TRBV2 and TRBJ1-1, with D hard to call. Germline V gene sequence: CDR1 SNHLY, CDR2 FYNNEI. The CDR3 loop spans 10 amino acids. Deletions cut 5 bases from V and 7 bases from J, with 5 bases between. In nucleotides, the CDR3 is TGTGCCAGCAGTTTCGTTGAAGCTTTCTTT. Protein product: CASSFVEAFF.

Here the CDR3 DNA reads TGCGCCAGCAGCCAAATCGGGGCTTACGAGCAGTACTTC. Amino acids: CASSQIGAYEQYF. V is TRBV4-1 and J is TRBJ2-7, with D perhaps given as TRBD1 or TRBD2 (5 bases each). CDR3 length equals 13 residues. V dropped 2 bases and J dropped 4 bases, with 9 bases sitting between them. The germline V gene encodes CDR1 MGHRA and CDR2 YSYEKL.